This T cell receptor (beta chain) originates from a study of T cell changes during pregnancy in multiple sclerosis. This CDR3 region has 19 residues. Germline values: CDR1 SGHRS, CDR2 YFSETQ. The V end lost 0 bases, the J end lost 1 base, and 22 bases lay between the germline ends. The table came from immunoSEQ multiplex PCR; TCRdb's copy has only in-frame clones and leaves some out. The sample consists of approximately 100,000 clones, 85% to 95% of them appearing once. This sample comprised peripheral blood, obtained after pregnancy. This chain joins TRBV5-1 and TRBJ1-2; D is unclear. This TCR came from a female donor with multiple sclerosis, enrolled in a pregnancy study. The CDR3 spells CASSLAYSPTPSINYGYTF. DNA of the CDR3: TGCGCCAGCAGCTTGGCCTACAGTCCTACCCCCTCAATTAACTATGGCTACACCTTC.